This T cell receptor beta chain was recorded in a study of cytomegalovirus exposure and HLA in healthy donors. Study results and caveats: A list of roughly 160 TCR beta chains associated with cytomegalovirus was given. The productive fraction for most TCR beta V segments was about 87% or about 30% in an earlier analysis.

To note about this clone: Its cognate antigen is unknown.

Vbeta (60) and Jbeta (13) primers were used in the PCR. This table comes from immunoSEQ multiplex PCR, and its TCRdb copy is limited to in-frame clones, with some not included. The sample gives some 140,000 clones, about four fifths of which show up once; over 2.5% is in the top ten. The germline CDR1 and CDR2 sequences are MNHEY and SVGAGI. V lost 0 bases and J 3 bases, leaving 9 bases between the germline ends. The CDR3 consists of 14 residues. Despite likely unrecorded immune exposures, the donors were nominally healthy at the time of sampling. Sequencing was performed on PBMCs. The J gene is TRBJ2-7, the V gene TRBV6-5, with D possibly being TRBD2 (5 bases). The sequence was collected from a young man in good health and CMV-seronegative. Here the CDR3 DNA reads TGTGCCAGCAGTTACTCGACTACGGGCTACGAGCAGTACTTC. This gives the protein CASSYSTTGYEQYF.